Below are 19 T cell receptor beta chains sequenced from a single sample in a study of blood T cells in healthy people across ages. With a J-beta primer mix and a sample-barcoded 5' primer, a second PCR ran roughly 7 to 11 cycles. TCRdb re-called the 5' RACE reads with MiXCR, one entry per CDR3 protein. The sample lists about 940,000 distinct CDR3 sequences; roughly 50% were seen once. Specimen: blood. These TCRs come from a man aged 25-40 years in good health.

The chain is built from TRBV7-3 and TRBJ2-1; TRBD2 matches at 10 bases. The CDR3 length is 16 residues. CDR1 and CDR2 (germline): SGHTA, FQGTGA. The trim removed 5 bases at V and 4 bases at J, leaving 8 bases unmatched. The CDR3 DNA reads TGTGCCAGCAGCCGGAGGGCTAGCGGGGGATACAATGAGCAGTTCTTC. Its translation: CASSRRASGGYNEQFF. Together with reference TRBV7-3 and TRBJ2-1, the CDR3 gives the full variable domain: GAGVSQTPSNKVTEKGKYVELRCDPISGHTALYWYRQSLGQGPEFLIYFQGTGAADDSGLPNDRFFAVRPEGSVSTLKIQRTERGDSAVYLCASSRRASGGYNEQFFGPGTRLTVL.

This clonotype was observed a few times. The chain links TRBV11-1 to TRBJ2-3; 7 nucleotides line up with TRBD2. Per germline, CDR1 SGHAT and CDR2 FQDESV (reference sequence). The length of the CDR3 is 15 residues. V shed 5 bases and J 0 bases; nucleotides not matched to a gene: 5. CDR3 loop: CASSRSGVSTDTQYF. DNA of the CDR3: TGTGCCAGCAGCCGGAGCGGGGTTAGCACAGATACGCAGTATTTT.

The chain carries TRBV20-1 and TRBJ2-5; D is possibly TRBD2 (5 bases). CDR1 is DFQATT and CDR2 is SNEGSKA in the germline V gene (reference sequence). The CDR3 has 12 amino acids. V lost 7 bases to trimming and J lost 0 bases, with 9 bases between them. The CDR3 loop reads CSVVAHQETQYF. The CDR3 DNA sequence: TGCAGTGTAGTAGCGCACCAAGAGACCCAGTACTTC.

Remarks on this clonotype: The junction differs from germline at one of its ends, possibly a read error. The gene calls are TRBV5-1 and TRBJ2-5; D is uncertain. The CDR3 is 13 residues long. Germline V gene sequence: CDR1 SGHRS, CDR2 YFSETQ. The DNA of the CDR3 is TGCGCCAGCAGCTTAGAGATAACGGAGACTCAGTACTTC. Amino acid sequence: CASSLEITETQYF.

The chain joins TRBV27 to TRBJ1-1, with D maybe TRBD1 (6 bases). Germline V gene data show CDR1 as MNHEY and CDR2 as SMNVEV (reference sequence). The CDR3 consists of 16 residues. Between the trimmed V and J ends, which lost 3 bases and 5 bases, there was a span of 19 bases. The CDR3 protein is CASSLRVLGGLTEAFF. CDR3 bases: TGTGCCAGCAGTTTGAGAGTGCTGGGGGGCCTGACTGAAGCTTTCTTT.

In this sample, this clonotype turned up a few times. The gene calls are TRBV30 and TRBJ1-1; D is undetermined. This CDR3 is 13 amino acids long. Trimming left V 3 bases short and J 8 bases short, with 16 bases between. From germline, CDR1 is GTSNPN and CDR2 SVGIG (reference sequence). The CDR3 sequence is CAWRLGRFLEAFF. Here the CDR3 DNA reads TGTGCCTGGAGGCTAGGACGGTTCCTCGAAGCTTTCTTT.

CDR3 protein: CSVDPTGDGYTF. The DNA for the CDR3 is TGCAGCGTGGATCCGACAGGGGATGGCTACACCTTC. The chain uses TRBV29-1 and TRBJ1-2, with 8 bases fitting TRBD1. CDR3 length: 12 amino acids. Germline-derived CDR1 and CDR2 are SQVTM and ANQGSEA. With 6 bases clipped from V and 6 bases from J, the junction kept 6 bases outside the gene matches. Full variable domain (missing parts from reference TRBV29-1 and TRBJ1-2): SAVISQKPSRDICQRGTSLTIQCQVDSQVTMMFWYRQQPGQSLTLIATANQGSEATYESGFVIDKFPISRPNLTFSTLTVSNMSPEDSSIYLCSVDPTGDGYTFGSGTRLTVV.

The rearrangement links TRBV20-1 to TRBJ2-5; TRBD2 might be the D (6 bases). There are 14 residues in the CDR3. Germline CDR1 and CDR2: DFQATT and SNEGSKA (reference sequence). V dropped 0 bases and J dropped 1 base, with 9 bases sitting between them. The chain's CDR3 is CSARDWRGQETQYF. Here the CDR3 DNA reads TGCAGTGCTAGAGATTGGCGGGGCCAAGAGACCCAGTACTTC.

J is TRBJ2-4 and V is TRBV9; TRBD2 agrees at 10 bases. The J call could be wrong; TRBJ2-5 is a better fit for the DNA end. Germline values: CDR1 SGDLS, CDR2 YYNGEE. The length of the CDR3 is 21 residues. The CDR3: CASSVATASGSGTTVQETQYF. The CDR3 region has the DNA TGTGCCAGCAGCGTAGCGACGGCTAGCGGGAGCGGAACCACGGTACAAGAGACCCAGTACTTC.

The chain combines TRBV20-1 with TRBJ1-2, with 7 bases that match TRBD1. From germline, CDR1 is DFQATT and CDR2 SNEGSKA (reference sequence). V shed 6 bases, J shed 7 bases, and the junction held 5 bases outside the gene matches. The CDR3 covers 11 residues. CDR3 loop: CSAPQGGGYTF. CDR3 coding DNA: TGCAGTGCACCTCAGGGGGGTGGCTACACCTTC.

This clonotype was seen only once. This chain connects TRBV11-2 to TRBJ2-1, with a weak D call TRBD1 (5 bases). Looked up from germline, CDR1 is SGHAT and CDR2 is FQNNGV. Trimming pared 2 bases from V and 4 bases from J, leaving 12 bases between. CDR3 length: 15 residues. The CDR3 DNA sequence: TGTGCCAGCAGCTTAACACCCACAGGATACAATGAGCAGTTCTTC. This gives the protein CASSLTPTGYNEQFF.

V and J are TRBV20-1 and TRBJ2-1; D is unclear. Looked up from germline, CDR1 is DFQATT and CDR2 is SNEGSKA (reference sequence). V lost 6 bases and J lost 6, with 18 bases in between. The CDR3 has 14 residues. In DNA form, the CDR3 reads TGCAGTGCGAAGGTCGTGGGTCAAGTCAATGAGCAGTTCTTC. Protein: CSAKVVGQVNEQFF.

The V and J genes are TRBV7-9 and TRBJ1-2, with D tentatively TRBD1 (5 bases). Trimming shortened V by 1 base and J by 3 bases, and 12 bases separated the two germline ends. CDR1 and CDR2 (germline): SEHNR, FQNEAQ (reference sequence). The CDR3 loop spans 15 amino acids. CDR3 sequence: CASSLGGAEYYGYTF. For the CDR3, the DNA is TGTGCCAGCAGCTTAGGAGGGGCCGAATACTATGGCTACACCTTC.

Concerning this clonotype itself: A junction boundary mismatches the germline segment, possibly from a read error. V is TRBV7-9 and J is TRBJ2-3, with TRBD2 as a possible D gene (6 bases). Germline CDR1 and CDR2: SEHNR and FQNEAQ (reference sequence). CDR3 length equals 14 residues. The CDR3 bases are TGTGCCTGCAGCTTAACGGGGGGCACAGATACGCAGTATTTT. It translates to CACSLTGGTDTQYF.

The chain links TRBV12-3 or TRBV12-4 to TRBJ2-4; the match to TRBD2 covers 12 bases. This CDR3 has 19 amino acids. J was trimmed by 1 base and V by 3 bases; bases with no gene match: 10. CDR3 DNA sequence: TGTGCCAGCAGTTTCAGGGCTAGCGGGGGGGCAGGGGCCAAAAACATTCAGTACTTC. It translates to CASSFRASGGAGAKNIQYF.

In its sample, this clonotype was seen a few times. The V and J genes are TRBV5-1 and TRBJ2-3; TRBD1 matches 7 bases. CDR1 and CDR2 from the germline V gene are SGHRS and YFSETQ. The CDR3 runs to 16 residues. Trimming cost V 0 bases and J 2 bases; bases outside gene matches: 6. The CDR3 bases are TGCGCCAGCAGCTTGGCGCTAGGGGGCTTCACAGATACGCAGTATTTT. Encoded protein: CASSLALGGFTDTQYF.

The chain combines TRBV7-8 with TRBJ2-5; TRBD1 is a possible D gene (5 bases). Germline V gene sequence: CDR1 SGHVS, CDR2 FQNEAQ. The length of the CDR3 is 16 residues. Trimming removed 6 bases at V and 3 bases at J, with 20 bases between. The CDR3 loop reads CASRTFLKTVKETQYF. The CDR3 bases are TGTGCCAGCAGGACCTTTCTTAAGACAGTCAAAGAGACCCAGTACTTC.

The rearrangement uses TRBV3-1 and TRBJ1-1, with a possible D match to TRBD1 (6 bases). This CDR3 comprises 16 residues. V shed 1 base and J shed 1 base, with 13 bases lying between them. Germline V gene data show CDR1 as LGHDT and CDR2 as YNNKEL (reference sequence). CDR3 sequence: CASSQASGTKNTEAFF. The CDR3 DNA reads as TGTGCCAGCAGCCAAGCGTCCGGGACAAAGAACACTGAAGCTTTCTTT.

The chain employs TRBV25-1 and TRBJ2-3, with D perhaps TRBD1 (5 bases). Germline V gene sequence: CDR1 MGHDK, CDR2 SYGVNS. This CDR3 has 15 residues. Deletions cut 3 bases from V and 6 bases from J, with 16 bases between. The CDR3 here is CASSETAARSDTQYF. The CDR3 bases are TGTGCCAGCAGTGAGACAGCCGCCCGCTCGGATACGCAGTATTTT.